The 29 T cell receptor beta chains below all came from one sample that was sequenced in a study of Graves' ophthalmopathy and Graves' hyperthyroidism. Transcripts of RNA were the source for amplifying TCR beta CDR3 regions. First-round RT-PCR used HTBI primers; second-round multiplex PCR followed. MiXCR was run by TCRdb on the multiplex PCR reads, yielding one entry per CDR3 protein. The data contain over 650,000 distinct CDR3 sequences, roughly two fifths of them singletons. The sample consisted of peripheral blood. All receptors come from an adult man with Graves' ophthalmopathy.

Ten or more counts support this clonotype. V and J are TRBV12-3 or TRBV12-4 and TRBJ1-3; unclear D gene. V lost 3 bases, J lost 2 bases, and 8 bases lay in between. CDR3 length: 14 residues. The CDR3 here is CASSLEGPGNTIYF. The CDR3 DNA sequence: TGTGCCAGCAGTTTGGAAGGTCCTGGAAACACCATATATTTT.

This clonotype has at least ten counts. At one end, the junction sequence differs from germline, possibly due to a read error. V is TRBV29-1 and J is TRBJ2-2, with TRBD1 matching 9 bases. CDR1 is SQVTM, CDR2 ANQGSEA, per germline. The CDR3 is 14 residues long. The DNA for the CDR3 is TGCAGCGCTGAACAGGGGGCTGGCACCGGGGAGCTGTTTTTT. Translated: CSAEQGAGTGELFF.

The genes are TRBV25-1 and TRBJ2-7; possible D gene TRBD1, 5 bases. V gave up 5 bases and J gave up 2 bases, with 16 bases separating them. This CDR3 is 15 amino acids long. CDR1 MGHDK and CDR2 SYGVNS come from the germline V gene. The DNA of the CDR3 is TGTGCCAGCAGTTTAAGGAGTGGGGCTACCTACGAGCAGTACTTC. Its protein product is CASSLRSGATYEQYF.

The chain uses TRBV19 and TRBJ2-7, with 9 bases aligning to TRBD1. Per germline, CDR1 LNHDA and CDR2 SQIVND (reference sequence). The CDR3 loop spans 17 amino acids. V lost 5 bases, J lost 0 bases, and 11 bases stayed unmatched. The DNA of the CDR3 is TGTGCCAGTAGTGTTACTTCCGGGACAGGGTCCTCCTACGAGCAGTACTTC. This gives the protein CASSVTSGTGSSYEQYF. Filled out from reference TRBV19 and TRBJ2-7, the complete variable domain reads DGGITQSPKYLFRKEGQNVTLSCEQNLNHDAMYWYRQDPGQGLRLIYYSQIVNDFQKGDIAEGYSVSREKKESFPLTVTSAQKNPTAFYLCASSVTSGTGSSYEQYFGPGTRLTVT.

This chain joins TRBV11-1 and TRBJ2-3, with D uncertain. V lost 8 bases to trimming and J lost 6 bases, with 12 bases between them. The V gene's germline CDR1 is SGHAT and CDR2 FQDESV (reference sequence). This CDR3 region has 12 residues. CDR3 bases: TGTGCCAGCTGTCTTGGGGTTGATACGCAGTATTTT. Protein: CASCLGVDTQYF.

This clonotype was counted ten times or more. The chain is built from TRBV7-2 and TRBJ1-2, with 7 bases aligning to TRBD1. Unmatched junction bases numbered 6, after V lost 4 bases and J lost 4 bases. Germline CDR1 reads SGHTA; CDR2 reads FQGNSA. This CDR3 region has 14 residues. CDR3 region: CASSSYRDSYGYTF. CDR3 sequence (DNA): TGTGCCAGCAGCTCATACCGGGACAGCTATGGCTACACCTTC.

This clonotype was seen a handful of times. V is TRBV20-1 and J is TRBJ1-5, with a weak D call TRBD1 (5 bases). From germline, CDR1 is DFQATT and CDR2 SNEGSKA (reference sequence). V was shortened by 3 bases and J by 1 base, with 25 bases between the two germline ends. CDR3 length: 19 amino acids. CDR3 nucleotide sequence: TGCAGTGCTAGTGGGTTTTGGGGCGCGACGGCGATCAGCAATCAGCCCCAGCATTTT. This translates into CSASGFWGATAISNQPQHF.

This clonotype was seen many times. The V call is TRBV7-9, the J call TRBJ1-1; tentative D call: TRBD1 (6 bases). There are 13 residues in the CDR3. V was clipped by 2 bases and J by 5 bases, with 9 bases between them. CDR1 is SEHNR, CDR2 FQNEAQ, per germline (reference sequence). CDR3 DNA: TGTGCCAGCAGCTTACATGGGACAACTGAAGCTTTCTTT. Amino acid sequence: CASSLHGTTEAFF.

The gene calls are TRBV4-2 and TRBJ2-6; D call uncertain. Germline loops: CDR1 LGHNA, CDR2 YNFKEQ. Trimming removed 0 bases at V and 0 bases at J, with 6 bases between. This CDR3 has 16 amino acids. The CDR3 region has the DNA TGTGCCAGCAGCCAAGAGAGTGACTCTGGGGCCAACGTCCTGACTTTC. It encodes CASSQESDSGANVLTF.

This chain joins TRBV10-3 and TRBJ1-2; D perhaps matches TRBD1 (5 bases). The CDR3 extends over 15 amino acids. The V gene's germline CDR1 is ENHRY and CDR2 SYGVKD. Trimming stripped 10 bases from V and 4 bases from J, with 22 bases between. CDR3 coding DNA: TGTGCCAGCAGAGACTCCGTTCAGGGCCTCTATGGCTACACCTTC. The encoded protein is CASRDSVQGLYGYTF.

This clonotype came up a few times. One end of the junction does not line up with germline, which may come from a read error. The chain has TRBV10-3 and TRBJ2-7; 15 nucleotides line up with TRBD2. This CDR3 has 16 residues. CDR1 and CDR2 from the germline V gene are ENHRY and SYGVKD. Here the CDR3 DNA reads TGTGCCAGCAGTCGCTCCGGGACTAGCGGGGGGAACGAGCAGTACTTC. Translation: CASSRSGTSGGNEQYF.

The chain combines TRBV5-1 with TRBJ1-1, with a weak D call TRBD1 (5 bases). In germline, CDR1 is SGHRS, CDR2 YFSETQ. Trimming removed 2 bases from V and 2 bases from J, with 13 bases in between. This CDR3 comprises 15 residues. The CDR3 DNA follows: TGCGCCAGCAGCTTCGCTTTCGGGGGAAACACTGAAGCTTTCTTT. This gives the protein CASSFAFGGNTEAFF.

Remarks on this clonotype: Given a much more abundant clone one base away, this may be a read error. This CDR3 reads CAGSVAGTLNYGYTF. The DNA for the CDR3 is TGTGCCGGCAGCGTAGCTGGGACTCTGAACTATGGCTACACCTTC. The rearrangement uses TRBV9 and TRBJ1-2, with a tentative D call TRBD1 (5 bases). The CDR3 has 15 amino acids. The germline CDR1 and CDR2 sequences are SGDLS and YYNGEE.

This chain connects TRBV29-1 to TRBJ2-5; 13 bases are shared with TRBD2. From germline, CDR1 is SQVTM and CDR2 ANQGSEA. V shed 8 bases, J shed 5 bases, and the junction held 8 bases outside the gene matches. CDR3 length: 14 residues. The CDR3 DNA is TGCAGCCTATGGACTAGCGGGGGCAGGGAGACCCAGTACTTC. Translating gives CSLWTSGGRETQYF.

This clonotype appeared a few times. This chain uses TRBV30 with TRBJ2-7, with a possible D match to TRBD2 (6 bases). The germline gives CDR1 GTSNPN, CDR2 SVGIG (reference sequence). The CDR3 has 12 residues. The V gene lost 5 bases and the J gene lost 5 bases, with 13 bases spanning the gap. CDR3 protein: CAWGLSIDEQYF. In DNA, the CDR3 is TGTGCCTGGGGACTAAGTATCGACGAGCAGTACTTC.

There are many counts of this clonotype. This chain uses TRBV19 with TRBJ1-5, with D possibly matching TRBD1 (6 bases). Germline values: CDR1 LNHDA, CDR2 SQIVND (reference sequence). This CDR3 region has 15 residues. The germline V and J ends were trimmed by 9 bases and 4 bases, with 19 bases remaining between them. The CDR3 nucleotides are TGTGCCAGCCAACAAACAGGGACATTGAATCAGCCCCAGCATTTT. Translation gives CASQQTGTLNQPQHF.

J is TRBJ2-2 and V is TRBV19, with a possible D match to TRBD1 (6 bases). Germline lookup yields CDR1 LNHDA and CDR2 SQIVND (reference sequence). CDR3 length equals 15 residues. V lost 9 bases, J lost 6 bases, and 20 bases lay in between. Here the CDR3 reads CASSHPGVGAGELFF. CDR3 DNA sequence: TGTGCCAGCAGCCATCCAGGGGTGGGTGCCGGGGAGCTGTTTTTT.

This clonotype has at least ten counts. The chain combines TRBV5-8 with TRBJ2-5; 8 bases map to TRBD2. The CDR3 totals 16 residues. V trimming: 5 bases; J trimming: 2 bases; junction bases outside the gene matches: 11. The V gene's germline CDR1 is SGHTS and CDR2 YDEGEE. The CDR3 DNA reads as TGTGCCAGCAGTCCGAAGGAGAGCGGGGGACAAGAGACCCAGTACTTC. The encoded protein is CASSPKESGGQETQYF.

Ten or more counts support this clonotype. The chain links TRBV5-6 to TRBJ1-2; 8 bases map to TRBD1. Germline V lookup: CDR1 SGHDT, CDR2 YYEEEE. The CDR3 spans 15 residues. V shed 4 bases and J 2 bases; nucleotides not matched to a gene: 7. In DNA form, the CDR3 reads TGTGCCAGCAGCGATAGCAGACAGGGGAACTATGGCTACACCTTC. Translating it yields CASSDSRQGNYGYTF. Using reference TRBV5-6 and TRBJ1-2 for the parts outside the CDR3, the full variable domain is DAGVTQSPTHLIKTRGQQVTLRCSPKSGHDTVSWYQQALGQGPQFIFQYYEEEERQRGNFPDRFSGHQFPNYSSELNVNALLLGDSALYLCASSDSRQGNYGYTFGSGTRLTVV.

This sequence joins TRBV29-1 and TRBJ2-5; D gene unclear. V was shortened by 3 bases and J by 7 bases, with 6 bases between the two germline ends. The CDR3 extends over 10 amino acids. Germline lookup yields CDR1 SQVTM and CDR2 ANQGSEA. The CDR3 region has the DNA TGCAGCGTTGATTGGGGGACCCAGTACTTC. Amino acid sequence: CSVDWGTQYF.

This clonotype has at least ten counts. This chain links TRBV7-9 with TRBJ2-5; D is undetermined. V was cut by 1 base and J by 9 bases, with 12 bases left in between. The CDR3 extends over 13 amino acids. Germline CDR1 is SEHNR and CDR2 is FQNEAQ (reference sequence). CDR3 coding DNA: TGTGCCAGCAGCTTAGGTACCGCAACGGCCCAGTACTTC. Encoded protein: CASSLGTATAQYF. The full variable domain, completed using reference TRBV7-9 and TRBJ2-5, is DTGVSQNPRHKITKRGQNVTFRCDPISEHNRLYWYRQTLGQGPEFLTYFQNEAQLEKSRLLSDRFSAERPKGSFSTLEIQRTEQGDSAMYLCASSLGTATAQYFGPGTRLLVL.

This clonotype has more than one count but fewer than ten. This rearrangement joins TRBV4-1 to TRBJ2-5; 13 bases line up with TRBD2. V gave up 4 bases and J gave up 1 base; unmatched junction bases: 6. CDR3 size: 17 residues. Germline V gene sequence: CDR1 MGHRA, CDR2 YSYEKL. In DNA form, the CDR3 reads TGCGCCAGCAGCCCTGGACTAGCGGGAGCGTCCCAAGAGACCCAGTACTTC. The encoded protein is CASSPGLAGASQETQYF.

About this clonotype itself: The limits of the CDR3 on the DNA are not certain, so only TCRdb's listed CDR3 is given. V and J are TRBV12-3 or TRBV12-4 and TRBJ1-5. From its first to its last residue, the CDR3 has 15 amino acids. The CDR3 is CACSARASLNQPQHF.

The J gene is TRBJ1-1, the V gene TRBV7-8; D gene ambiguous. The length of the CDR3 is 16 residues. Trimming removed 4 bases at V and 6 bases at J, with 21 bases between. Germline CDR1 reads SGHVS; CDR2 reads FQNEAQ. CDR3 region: CASSSYAQEAHPEAFF. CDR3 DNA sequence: TGTGCCAGCAGCTCTTACGCCCAGGAGGCGCATCCTGAAGCTTTCTTT.

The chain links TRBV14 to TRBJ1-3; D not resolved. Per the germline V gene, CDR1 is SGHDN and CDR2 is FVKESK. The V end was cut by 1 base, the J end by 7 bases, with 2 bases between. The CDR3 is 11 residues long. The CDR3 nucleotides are TGTGCCAGCAGCCAAGTGAACACCATATATTTT. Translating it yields CASSQVNTIYF.

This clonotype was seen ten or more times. The CDR3 nucleotides read TGTGCCAGCAGTAAAGGCCGAGGTTCACCCCTCCACTTT. Protein: CASSKGRGSPLHF. The rearrangement joins TRBV6-1 to TRBJ1-6; the D is unclear. In germline, CDR1 is MNHNS, CDR2 SASEGT. This CDR3 spans 13 amino acids. V dropped 5 bases and J dropped 9 bases, with 11 bases sitting between them.

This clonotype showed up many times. Written as DNA, the CDR3 is TGCAGCGTTGTTCTGGCCAAGGGGCCGATTAACTATGGCTACACCTTC. Its protein product is CSVVLAKGPINYGYTF. The chain recombines TRBV29-1 with TRBJ1-2; a weak D match, TRBD1 (5 bases). CDR1 is SQVTM, CDR2 ANQGSEA, per germline. Trimming stripped 4 bases from V and 1 base from J, with 19 bases between. The CDR3 runs 16 residues.

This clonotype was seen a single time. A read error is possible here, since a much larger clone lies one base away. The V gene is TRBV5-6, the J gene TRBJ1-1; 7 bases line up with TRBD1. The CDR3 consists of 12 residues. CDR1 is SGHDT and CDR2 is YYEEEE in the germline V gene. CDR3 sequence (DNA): TGTGCCAGCAGCTCTGGGACAGTCGAAGCTTCCTTT. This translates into CASSSGTVEASF.

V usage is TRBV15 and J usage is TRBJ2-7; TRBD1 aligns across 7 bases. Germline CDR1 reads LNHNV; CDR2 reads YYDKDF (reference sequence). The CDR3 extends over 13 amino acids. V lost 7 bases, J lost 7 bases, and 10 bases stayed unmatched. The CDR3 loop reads CATNGRGIGEQYF. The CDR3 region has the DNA TGTGCCACCAACGGCAGGGGGATCGGGGAGCAGTACTTC.